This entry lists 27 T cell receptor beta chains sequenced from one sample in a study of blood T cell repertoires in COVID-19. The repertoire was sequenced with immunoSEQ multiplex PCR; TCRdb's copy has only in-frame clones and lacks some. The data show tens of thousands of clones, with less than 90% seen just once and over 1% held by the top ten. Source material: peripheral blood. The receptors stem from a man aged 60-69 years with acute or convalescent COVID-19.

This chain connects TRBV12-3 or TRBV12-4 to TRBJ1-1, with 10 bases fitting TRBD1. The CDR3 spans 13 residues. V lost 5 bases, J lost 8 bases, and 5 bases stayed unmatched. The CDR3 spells CASSPGQGTEAFF. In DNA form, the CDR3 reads TGTGCCAGCAGTCCGGGACAGGGGACCGAAGCTTTCTTT.

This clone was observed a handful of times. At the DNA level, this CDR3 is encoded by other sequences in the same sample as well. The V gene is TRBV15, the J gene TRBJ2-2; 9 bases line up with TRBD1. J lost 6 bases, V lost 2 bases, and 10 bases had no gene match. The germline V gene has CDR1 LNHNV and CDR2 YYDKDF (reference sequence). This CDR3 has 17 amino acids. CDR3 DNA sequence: TGTGCCACCAGCAGATCGGGGACAGGGCGCTTAGCCGGGGAGCTGTTTTTT. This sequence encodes CATSRSGTGRLAGELFF.

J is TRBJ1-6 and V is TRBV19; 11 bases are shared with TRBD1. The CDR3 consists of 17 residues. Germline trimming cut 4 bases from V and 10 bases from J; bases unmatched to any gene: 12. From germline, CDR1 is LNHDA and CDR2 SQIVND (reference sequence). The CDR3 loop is CASSKFRSGQGESPLHF. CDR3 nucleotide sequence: TGTGCCAGTAGTAAATTTCGGTCGGGACAGGGGGAGTCACCCCTCCACTTT. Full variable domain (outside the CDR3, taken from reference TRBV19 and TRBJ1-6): DGGITQSPKYLFRKEGQNVTLSCEQNLNHDAMYWYRQDPGQGLRLIYYSQIVNDFQKGDIAEGYSVSREKKESFPLTVTSAQKNPTAFYLCASSKFRSGQGESPLHFGNGTRLTVT.

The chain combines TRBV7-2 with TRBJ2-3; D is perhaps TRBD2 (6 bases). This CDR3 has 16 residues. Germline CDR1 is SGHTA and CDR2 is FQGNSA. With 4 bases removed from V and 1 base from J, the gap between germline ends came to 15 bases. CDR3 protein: CASSSRGSRRTDTQYF. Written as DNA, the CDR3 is TGTGCCAGCAGCTCCCGGGGGTCACGGCGCACAGATACGCAGTATTTT. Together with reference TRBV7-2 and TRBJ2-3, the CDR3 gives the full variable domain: GAGVSQSPSNKVTEKGKDVELRCDPISGHTALYWYRQSLGQGLEFLIYFQGNSAPDKSGLPSDRFSAERTGGSVSTLTIQRTQQEDSAVYLCASSSRGSRRTDTQYFGPGTRLTVL.

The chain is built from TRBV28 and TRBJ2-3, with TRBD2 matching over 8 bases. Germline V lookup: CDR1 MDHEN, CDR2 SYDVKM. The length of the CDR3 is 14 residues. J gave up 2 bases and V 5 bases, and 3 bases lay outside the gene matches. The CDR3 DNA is TGTGCCAGCAGTGAACTAGCGGTCACAGATACGCAGTATTTT. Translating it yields CASSELAVTDTQYF.

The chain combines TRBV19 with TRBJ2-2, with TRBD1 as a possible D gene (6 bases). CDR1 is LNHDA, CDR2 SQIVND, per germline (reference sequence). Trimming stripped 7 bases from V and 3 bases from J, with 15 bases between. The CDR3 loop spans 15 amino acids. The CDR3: CASNRVAGDTGELFF. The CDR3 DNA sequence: TGTGCCAGTAACAGGGTAGCTGGAGACACCGGGGAGCTGTTTTTT.

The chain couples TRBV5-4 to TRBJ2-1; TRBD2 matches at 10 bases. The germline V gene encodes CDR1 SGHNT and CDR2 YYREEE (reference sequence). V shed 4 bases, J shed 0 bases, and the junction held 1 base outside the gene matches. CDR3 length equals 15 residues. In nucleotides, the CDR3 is TGTGCCAGCAGCGCTAGCGGGGGCTCCTACAATGAGCAGTTCTTC. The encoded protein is CASSASGGSYNEQFF. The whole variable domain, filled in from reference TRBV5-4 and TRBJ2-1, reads ETGVTQSPTHLIKTRGQQVTLRCSSQSGHNTVSWYQQALGQGPQFIFQYYREEENGRGNFPPRFSGLQFPNYSSELNVNALELDDSALYLCASSASGGSYNEQFFGPGTRLTVL.

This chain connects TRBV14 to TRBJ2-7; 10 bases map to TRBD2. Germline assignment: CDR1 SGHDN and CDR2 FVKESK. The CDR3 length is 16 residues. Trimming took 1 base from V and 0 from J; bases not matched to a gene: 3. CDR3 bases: TGTGCCAGCAGCCAAGTTAGCGGGGGGAGCTCCTACGAGCAGTACTTC. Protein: CASSQVSGGSSYEQYF.

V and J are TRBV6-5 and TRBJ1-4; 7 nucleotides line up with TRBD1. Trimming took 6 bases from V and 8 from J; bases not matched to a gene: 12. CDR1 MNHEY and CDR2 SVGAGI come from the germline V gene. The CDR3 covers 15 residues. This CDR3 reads CASSGQRGRGEKLFF. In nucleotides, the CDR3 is TGTGCCAGCAGCGGCCAAAGGGGGCGCGGGGAAAAACTGTTTTTT.

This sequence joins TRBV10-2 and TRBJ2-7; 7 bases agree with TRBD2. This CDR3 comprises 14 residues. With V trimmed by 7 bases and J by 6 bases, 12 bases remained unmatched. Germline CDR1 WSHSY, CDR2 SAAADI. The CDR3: CASTPGGGHREQYF. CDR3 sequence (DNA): TGCGCCAGCACCCCGGGCGGGGGTCATCGCGAGCAGTACTTC.

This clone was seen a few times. The CDR3 region has the DNA TGTGCCAGCAGCTTCGAAACAGGGCCCAATTCACCCCTCCACTTT. Translated, it gives CASSFETGPNSPLHF. The chain joins TRBV7-8 to TRBJ1-6; possibly TRBD1 for D (6 bases). V lost 3 bases, J lost 7 bases, and 13 bases lay in between. The length of the CDR3 is 15 residues. Per the germline V gene, CDR1 is SGHVS and CDR2 is FQNEAQ.

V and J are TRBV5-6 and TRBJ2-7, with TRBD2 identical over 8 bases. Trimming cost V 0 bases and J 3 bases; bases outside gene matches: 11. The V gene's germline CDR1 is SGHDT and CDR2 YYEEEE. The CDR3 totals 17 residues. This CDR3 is CASSLGKRERGNYEQYF. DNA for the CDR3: TGTGCCAGCAGCTTGGGGAAGCGGGAGAGGGGGAACTACGAGCAGTACTTC.

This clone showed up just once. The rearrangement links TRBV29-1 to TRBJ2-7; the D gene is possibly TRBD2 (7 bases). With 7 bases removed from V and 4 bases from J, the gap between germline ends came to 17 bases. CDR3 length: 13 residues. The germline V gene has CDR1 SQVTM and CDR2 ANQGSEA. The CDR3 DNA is TGCAGCGCCGCTTCGGGGGGCGTGTACGAGCAGTACTTC. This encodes CSAASGGVYEQYF.

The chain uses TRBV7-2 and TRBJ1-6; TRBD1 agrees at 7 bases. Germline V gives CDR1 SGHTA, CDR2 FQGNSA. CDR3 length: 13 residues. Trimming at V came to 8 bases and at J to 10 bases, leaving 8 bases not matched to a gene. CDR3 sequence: CASATGPDSPLHF. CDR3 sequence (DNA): TGTGCCAGCGCGACAGGGCCTGACTCACCCCTCCACTTT.

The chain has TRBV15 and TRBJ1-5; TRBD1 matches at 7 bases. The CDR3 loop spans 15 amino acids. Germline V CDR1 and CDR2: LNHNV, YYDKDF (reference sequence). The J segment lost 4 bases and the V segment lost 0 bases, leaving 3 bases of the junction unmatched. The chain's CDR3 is CATSRDPGGNQPQHF. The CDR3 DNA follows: TGTGCCACCAGCAGAGATCCAGGGGGAAATCAGCCCCAGCATTTT.

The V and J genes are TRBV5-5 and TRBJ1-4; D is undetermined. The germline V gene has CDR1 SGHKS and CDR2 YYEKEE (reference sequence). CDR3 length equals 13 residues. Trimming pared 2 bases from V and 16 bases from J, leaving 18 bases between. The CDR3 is CASSFEDGRVPFF. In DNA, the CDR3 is TGTGCCAGCAGCTTCGAAGACGGCCGGGTCCCGTTTTTT.

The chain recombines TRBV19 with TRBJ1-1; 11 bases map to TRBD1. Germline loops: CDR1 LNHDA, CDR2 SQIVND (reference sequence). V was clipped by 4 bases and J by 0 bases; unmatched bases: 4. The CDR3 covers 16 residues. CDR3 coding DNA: TGTGCCAGTAGTAGCCGGGACAGGGGGGTGAACACTGAAGCTTTCTTT. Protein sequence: CASSSRDRGVNTEAFF.

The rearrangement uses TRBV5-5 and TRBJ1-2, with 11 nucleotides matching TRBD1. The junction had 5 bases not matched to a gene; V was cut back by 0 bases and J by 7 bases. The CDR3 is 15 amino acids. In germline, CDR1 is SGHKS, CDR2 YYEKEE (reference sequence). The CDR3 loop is CASSLGTGGSLGYTF. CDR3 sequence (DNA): TGTGCCAGCAGCTTGGGGACAGGGGGCTCCCTTGGCTACACCTTC.

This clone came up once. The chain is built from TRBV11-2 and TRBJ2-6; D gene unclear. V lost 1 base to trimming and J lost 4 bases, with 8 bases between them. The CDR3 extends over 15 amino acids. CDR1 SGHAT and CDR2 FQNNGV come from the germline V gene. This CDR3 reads CASSLGHSGANVLTF. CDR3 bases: TGTGCCAGCAGCTTAGGGCATTCGGGGGCCAACGTCCTGACTTTC.

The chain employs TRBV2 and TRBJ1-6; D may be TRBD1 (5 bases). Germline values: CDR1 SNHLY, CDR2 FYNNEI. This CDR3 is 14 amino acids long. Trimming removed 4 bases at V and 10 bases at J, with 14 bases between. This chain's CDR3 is CASSVHRRSSPLHF. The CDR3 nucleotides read TGTGCCAGCAGTGTGCACAGGCGATCCTCACCCCTCCACTTT.

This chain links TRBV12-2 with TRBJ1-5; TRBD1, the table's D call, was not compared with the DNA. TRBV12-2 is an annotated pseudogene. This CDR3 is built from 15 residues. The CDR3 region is CASRLEDRGDQPQHF. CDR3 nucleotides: TGTGCAAGTCGCTTGGAGGACAGGGGGGATCAGCCCCAGCATTTT.

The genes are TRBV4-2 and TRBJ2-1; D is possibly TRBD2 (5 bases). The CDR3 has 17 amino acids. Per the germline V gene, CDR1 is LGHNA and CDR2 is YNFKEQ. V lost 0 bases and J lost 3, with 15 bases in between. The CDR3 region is CASSQDLRASSYNEQFF. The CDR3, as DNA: TGTGCCAGCAGCCAAGATTTGAGGGCTAGCAGCTACAATGAGCAGTTCTTC.

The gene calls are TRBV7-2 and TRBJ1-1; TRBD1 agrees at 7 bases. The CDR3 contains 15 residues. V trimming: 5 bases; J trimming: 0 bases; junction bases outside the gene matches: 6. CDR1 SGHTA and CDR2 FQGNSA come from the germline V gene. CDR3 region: CASSQMTGLNTEAFF. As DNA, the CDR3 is TGTGCCAGCAGCCAGATGACAGGGCTGAACACTGAAGCTTTCTTT.

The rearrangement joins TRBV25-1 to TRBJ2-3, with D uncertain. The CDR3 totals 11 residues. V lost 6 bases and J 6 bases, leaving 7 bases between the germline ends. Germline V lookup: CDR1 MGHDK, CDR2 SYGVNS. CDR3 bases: TGTGCCAGCAGCACTACCGATACGCAGTATTTT. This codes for CASSTTDTQYF.

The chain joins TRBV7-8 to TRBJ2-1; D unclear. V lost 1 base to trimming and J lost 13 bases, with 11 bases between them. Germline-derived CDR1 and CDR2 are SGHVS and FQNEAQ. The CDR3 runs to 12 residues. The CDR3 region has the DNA TGTGCCAGCAGCTTAGACCACCAGTTACAGTTCTTC. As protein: CASSLDHQLQFF. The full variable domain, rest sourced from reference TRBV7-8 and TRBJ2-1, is GAGVSQSPRYKVAKRGQDVALRCDPISGHVSLFWYQQALGQGPEFLTYFQNEAQLDKSGLPSDRFFAERPEGSVSTLKIQRTQQEDSAVYLCASSLDHQLQFFGPGTRLTVL.

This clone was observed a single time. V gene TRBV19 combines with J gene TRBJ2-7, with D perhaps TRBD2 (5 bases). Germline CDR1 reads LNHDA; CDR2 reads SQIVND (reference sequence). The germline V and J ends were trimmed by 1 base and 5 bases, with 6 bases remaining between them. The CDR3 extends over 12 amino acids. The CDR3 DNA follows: TGTGCCAGTAGTATAGGGAGGCACGAGCAGTACTTC. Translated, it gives CASSIGRHEQYF.

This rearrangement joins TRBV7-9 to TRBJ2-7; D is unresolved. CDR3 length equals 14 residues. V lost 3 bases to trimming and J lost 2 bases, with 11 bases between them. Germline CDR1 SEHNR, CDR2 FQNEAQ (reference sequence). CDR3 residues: CASSFGNSPYEQYF. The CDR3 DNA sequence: TGTGCCAGCAGCTTTGGTAACAGCCCCTACGAGCAGTACTTC.